This T cell receptor (beta chain) comes out of a study of beta chain features in type 1 diabetes. CDR1 and CDR2 from the germline V gene are WNHNN and SYGVQD (reference sequence). The junction had 1 base not matched to a gene; V was cut back by 0 bases and J by 3 bases. The CDR3 length is 15 residues. This clone was seen a few times. Its antigen is currently unknown. cDNA synthesis used the whole RNA isolate, giving expressed TCRB sequences. Clones were sequenced by immunoSEQ multiplex PCR, and TCRdb holds only the in-frame ones, with some missing. The data show fewer than 400,000 clones, approximately 9.7% seen once. The study's findings and limits: Moderately but significantly shorter TCRB CDR3s were found in Type 1 diabetes patients in all four CD4+ subsets.

The rearrangement joins TRBV10-1 to TRBJ2-3, with 9 bases that match TRBD1. Sequenced input: central memory CD4+ T cells from blood. This receptor was identified in a man younger than 45 with type 1 diabetes. CDR3 in DNA: TGCGCCAGCAGTGAGTCAGGGACAGGGACAGATACGCAGTATTTT. The encoded protein is CASSESGTGTDTQYF.